This T cell receptor (beta chain) was recovered during a study of CD4 T cells in relation to SARS-CoV-2 and coronaviruses. Turning to the study itself: Shared crossreactive spike epitopes were mapped to their HLA restriction.

The junction had 7 bases not matched to a gene; V was cut back by 0 bases and J by 4 bases. This CDR3 is 18 amino acids long. Per the germline V gene, CDR1 is SGDLS and CDR2 is YYNGEE. Study-wide results and limits: The cross-reactivity analysis covered only spike protein, not other viral proteins. About 65% of donors had memory CD4+ clonotypes crossrecognizing SARS-CoV-2 and common cold coronavirus spike.

Regarding this clone: Its target is not known.

Some clones are missing from TCRdb's copy, which holds only in-frame ones; the method was immunoSEQ multiplex PCR. This sample has 25,000 to 30,000 clones, with 60% to 80% found just once. The unexposed donors gave CD4+ T cells in about 2011-2019, prior to COVID-19. Isolation of CD4+ T cells took place after about 9 days in culture. Testing used SARS-CoV-2 S/N and four cold-coronavirus spikes on unexposed-donor CD4+ T cells, cells permitting. The TCR was taken from a human donor in good health. The sequenced sample was CD4+ T cells from PBMCs, cultured in vitro. The chain is built from TRBV9 and TRBJ2-3, with 14 bases lining up with TRBD2. In DNA form, the CDR3 reads TGTGCCAGCAGCGTAGGAATGGGACTAGCGGGAGAATCAGATACGCAGTATTTT. Its translation is CASSVGMGLAGESDTQYF.